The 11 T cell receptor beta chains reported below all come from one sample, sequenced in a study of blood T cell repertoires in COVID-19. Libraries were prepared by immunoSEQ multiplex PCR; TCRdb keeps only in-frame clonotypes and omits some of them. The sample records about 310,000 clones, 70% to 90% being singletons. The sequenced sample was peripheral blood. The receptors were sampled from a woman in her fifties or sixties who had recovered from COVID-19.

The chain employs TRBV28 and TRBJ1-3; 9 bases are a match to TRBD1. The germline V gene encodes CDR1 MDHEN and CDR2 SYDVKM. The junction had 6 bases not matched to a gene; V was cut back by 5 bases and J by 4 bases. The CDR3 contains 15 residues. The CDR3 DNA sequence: TGTGCCAGCAGTCCCCCGACAGGGGGAGGAAACACCATATATTTT. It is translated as CASSPPTGGGNTIYF.

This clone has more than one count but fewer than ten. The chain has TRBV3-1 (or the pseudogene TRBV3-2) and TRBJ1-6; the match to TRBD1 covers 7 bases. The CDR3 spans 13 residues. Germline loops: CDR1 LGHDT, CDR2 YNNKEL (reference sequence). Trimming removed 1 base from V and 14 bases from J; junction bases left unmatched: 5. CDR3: CASSQAGDSSLHF. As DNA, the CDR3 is TGTGCCAGCAGCCAAGCCGGGGACAGTTCCCTCCACTTT.

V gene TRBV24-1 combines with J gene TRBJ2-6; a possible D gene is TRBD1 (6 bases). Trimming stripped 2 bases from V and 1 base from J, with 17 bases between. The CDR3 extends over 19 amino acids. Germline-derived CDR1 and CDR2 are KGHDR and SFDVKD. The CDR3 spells CATSDSHREVGSGANVLTF. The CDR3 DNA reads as TGTGCCACCAGTGATTCGCACAGGGAAGTCGGGTCTGGGGCCAACGTCCTGACTTTC.

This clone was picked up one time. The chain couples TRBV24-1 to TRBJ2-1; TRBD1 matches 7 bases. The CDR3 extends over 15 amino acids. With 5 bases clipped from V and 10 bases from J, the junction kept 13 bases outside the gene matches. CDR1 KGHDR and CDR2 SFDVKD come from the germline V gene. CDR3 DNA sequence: TGTGCCACCAGTGCCCAGGGGCCGAGGGGGCAGGAGCAGTTCTTC. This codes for CATSAQGPRGQEQFF.

The CDR3 DNA reads as TGCGCCAGCAGCCCCGGCCCGGGCAATGAGCAGTTCTTC. It specifies CASSPGPGNEQFF. The V gene is TRBV4-1, the J gene TRBJ2-1, with D unresolved. Germline V lookup: CDR1 MGHRA, CDR2 YSYEKL. The CDR3 covers 13 residues. V lost 4 bases, J lost 6 bases, and 10 bases lay in between.

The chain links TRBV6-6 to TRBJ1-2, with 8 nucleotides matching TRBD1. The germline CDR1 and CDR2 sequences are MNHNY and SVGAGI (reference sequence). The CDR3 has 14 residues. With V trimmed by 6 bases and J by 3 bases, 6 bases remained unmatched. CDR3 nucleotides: TGTGCCAGCAGACCAGGGACAGGTCACTATGGCTACACCTTC. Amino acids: CASRPGTGHYGYTF.

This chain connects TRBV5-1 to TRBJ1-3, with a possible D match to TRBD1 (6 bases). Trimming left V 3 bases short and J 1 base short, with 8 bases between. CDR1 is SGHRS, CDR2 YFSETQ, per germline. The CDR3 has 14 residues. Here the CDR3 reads CASSYQGSGNTIYF. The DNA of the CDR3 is TGCGCCAGCAGCTATCAGGGGTCTGGAAACACCATATATTTT.

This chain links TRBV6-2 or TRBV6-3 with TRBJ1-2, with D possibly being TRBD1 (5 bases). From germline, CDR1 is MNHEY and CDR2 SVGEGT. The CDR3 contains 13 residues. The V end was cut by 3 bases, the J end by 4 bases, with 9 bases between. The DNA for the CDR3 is TGTGCCAGCAGTTATTCGACAGTCTATGGCTACACCTTC. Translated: CASSYSTVYGYTF.

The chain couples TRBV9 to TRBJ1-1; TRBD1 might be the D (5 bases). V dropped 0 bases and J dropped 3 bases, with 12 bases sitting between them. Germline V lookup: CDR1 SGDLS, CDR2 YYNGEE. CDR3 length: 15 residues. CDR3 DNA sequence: TGTGCCAGCAGCGTAGAACCCCTAGGGGACACTGAAGCTTTCTTT. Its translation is CASSVEPLGDTEAFF.

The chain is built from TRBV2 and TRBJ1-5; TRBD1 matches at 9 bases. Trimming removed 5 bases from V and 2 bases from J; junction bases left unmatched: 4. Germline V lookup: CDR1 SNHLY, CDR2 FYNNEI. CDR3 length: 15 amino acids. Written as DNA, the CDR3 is TGTGCCAGCAGTCGACAGGGGGACGGCAATCAGCCCCAGCATTTT. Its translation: CASSRQGDGNQPQHF. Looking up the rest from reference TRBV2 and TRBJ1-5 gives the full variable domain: EPEVTQTPSHQVTQMGQEVILRCVPISNHLYFYWYRQILGQKVEFLVSFYNNEISEKSEIFDDQFSVERPDGSNFTLKIRSTKLEDSAMYFCASSRQGDGNQPQHFGDGTRLSIL.

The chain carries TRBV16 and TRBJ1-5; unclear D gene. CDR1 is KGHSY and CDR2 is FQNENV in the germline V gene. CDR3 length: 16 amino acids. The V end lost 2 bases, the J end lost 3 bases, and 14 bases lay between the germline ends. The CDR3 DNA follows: TGTGCCAGCAGCCAACGTGGGTGGAGAGTCAATCAGCCCCAGCATTTT. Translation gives CASSQRGWRVNQPQHF.